One sample yielded the 11 T cell receptor beta chains listed below, sequenced in a study of cytomegalovirus exposure and HLA in healthy donors. The PCR was carried out with 60 Vbeta primers and 13 Jbeta primers. TCRdb's table, derived via immunoSEQ multiplex PCR, lists solely in-frame clones and lacks some. Counted here are 120,000 or so clones, around 78% occurring once; the ten biggest clones make up 6.3%. Sequencing was carried out using PBMCs. Receptor source: a woman aged 40-49 years in good health and CMV-seronegative.

This sequence joins TRBV4-1 and TRBJ2-7; TRBD2 matches at 9 bases. The CDR3 has 14 amino acids. V dropped 4 bases and J dropped 5; count of bases not matched to a gene: 6. Germline assignment: CDR1 MGHRA and CDR2 YSYEKL. The CDR3 reads CASSLIAGVNEQYF. The CDR3 DNA follows: TGCGCCAGCAGCCTCATAGCGGGAGTCAACGAGCAGTACTTC.

V and J are TRBV18 and TRBJ1-4; 7 positions agree with TRBD1. The CDR3 spans 16 residues. The V and J ends lost 1 base and 4 bases, in that order; junction bases with no gene match: 6. Germline CDR1 KGHSH, CDR2 LQKENI. The CDR3 nucleotides read TGTGCCAGCTCACCACTGACAGGGCCAGATAATGAAAAACTGTTTTTT. It is translated as CASSPLTGPDNEKLFF.

The chain joins TRBV6-1 to TRBJ2-7; possible D gene TRBD1, 6 bases. Per germline, CDR1 MNHNS and CDR2 SASEGT. CDR3 length equals 16 residues. V lost 4 bases and J 6 bases, leaving 22 bases between the germline ends. This CDR3 reads CASSVDTGTVVLEQYF. The CDR3 DNA is TGTGCCAGCAGTGTAGATACAGGGACGGTCGTTCTCGAGCAGTACTTC.

The chain recombines TRBV20-1 with TRBJ2-5; D uncertain. The CDR3 has 11 residues. Germline loops: CDR1 DFQATT, CDR2 SNEGSKA (reference sequence). Trimming took off 8 bases at V and 0 bases at J, with 7 bases between the two ends. The CDR3 loop reads CSHKYQETQYF. CDR3 nucleotide sequence: TGCAGTCACAAGTACCAAGAGACCCAGTACTTC.

In its sample, this clone was seen once. This sequence joins TRBV4-2 and TRBJ1-1; maybe TRBD1 (5 bases). V was shortened by 0 bases and J by 3 bases, with 14 bases between the two germline ends. Looked up from germline, CDR1 is LGHNA and CDR2 is YNFKEQ. The CDR3 sequence is 16 residues long. For the CDR3, the DNA is TGTGCCAGCAGCCAAGATATCGGGGGACTCCACACTGAAGCTTTCTTT. Translating gives CASSQDIGGLHTEAFF.

This clone was recorded many times. The V gene is TRBV4-1, the J gene TRBJ2-1, with a weak D call TRBD2 (5 bases). From germline, CDR1 is MGHRA and CDR2 YSYEKL. The CDR3 covers 15 residues. The V end was cut by 3 bases, the J end by 0 bases, with 9 bases between. CDR3 loop: CASSQDSSSYNEQFF. CDR3 DNA sequence: TGCGCCAGCAGCCAGGACTCGAGCTCCTACAATGAGCAGTTCTTC.

The chain joins TRBV9 to TRBJ2-1; 8 bases are shared with TRBD1. The germline V gene has CDR1 SGDLS and CDR2 YYNGEE. The CDR3 contains 12 residues. V dropped 5 bases and J dropped 12; count of bases not matched to a gene: 7. The CDR3 DNA follows: TGTGCCAGCAGTTCAGACAGGGGTTGGCAGTTCTTC. Amino acids: CASSSDRGWQFF.

The V and J genes are TRBV2 and TRBJ1-2; weak D call: TRBD1 (5 bases). Germline lookup yields CDR1 SNHLY and CDR2 FYNNEI. This CDR3 has 11 amino acids. Trimming took 9 bases from V and 2 from J, leaving 7 bases between them. The CDR3 sequence: CARDTNYGYTF. CDR3 nucleotides: TGTGCCAGGGACACGAACTATGGCTACACCTTC. Based on the CDR3 plus reference TRBV2 and TRBJ1-2, the full variable domain is EPEVTQTPSHQVTQMGQEVILRCVPISNHLYFYWYRQILGQKVEFLVSFYNNEISEKSEIFDDQFSVERPDGSNFTLKIRSTKLEDSAMYFCARDTNYGYTFGSGTRLTVV.

V is TRBV27 and J is TRBJ1-2; D perhaps matches TRBD1 (6 bases). The germline V gene has CDR1 MNHEY and CDR2 SMNVEV (reference sequence). Trimming removed 2 bases from V and 4 bases from J, with 14 bases in between. The CDR3 extends over 15 amino acids. This CDR3 is CASSLIGRGAYGYTF. The CDR3 DNA reads as TGTGCCAGCAGTTTAATCGGGCGGGGGGCCTATGGCTACACCTTC.

The chain is built from TRBV19 and TRBJ2-7; D ambiguous. The CDR3 is 11 amino acids. Germline V gene data show CDR1 as LNHDA and CDR2 as SQIVND (reference sequence). The V gene lost 10 bases and the J gene lost 0 bases, with 7 bases spanning the gap. The CDR3 loop reads CATFNSYEQYF. DNA for the CDR3: TGTGCCACCTTTAACTCCTACGAGCAGTACTTC.

This chain joins TRBV27 and TRBJ2-3, with a possible D match to TRBD2 (6 bases). The CDR3 consists of 14 residues. CDR1 and CDR2 (germline): MNHEY, SMNVEV (reference sequence). V was clipped by 2 bases and J by 7 bases, with 13 bases between them. The CDR3 DNA sequence: TGTGCCAGCAGTTTAACGGAGGGGCTCAATACGCAGTATTTT. Translated, it gives CASSLTEGLNTQYF.